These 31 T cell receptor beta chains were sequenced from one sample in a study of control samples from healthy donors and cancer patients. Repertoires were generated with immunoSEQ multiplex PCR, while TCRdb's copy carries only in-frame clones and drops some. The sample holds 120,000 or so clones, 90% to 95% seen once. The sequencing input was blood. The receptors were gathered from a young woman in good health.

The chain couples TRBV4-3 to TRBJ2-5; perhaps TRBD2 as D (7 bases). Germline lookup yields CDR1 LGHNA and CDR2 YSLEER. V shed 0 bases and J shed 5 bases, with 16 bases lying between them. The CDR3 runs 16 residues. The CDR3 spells CASSQDGGGPAETQYF. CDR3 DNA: TGCGCCAGCAGCCAAGATGGGGGGGGGCCGGCGGAGACCCAGTACTTC.

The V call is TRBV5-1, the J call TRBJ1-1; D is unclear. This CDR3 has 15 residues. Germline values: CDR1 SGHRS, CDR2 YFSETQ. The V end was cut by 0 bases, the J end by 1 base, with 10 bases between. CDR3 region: CASSLVVASNTEAFF. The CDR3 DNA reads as TGCGCCAGCAGCTTGGTCGTAGCTTCGAACACTGAAGCTTTCTTT.

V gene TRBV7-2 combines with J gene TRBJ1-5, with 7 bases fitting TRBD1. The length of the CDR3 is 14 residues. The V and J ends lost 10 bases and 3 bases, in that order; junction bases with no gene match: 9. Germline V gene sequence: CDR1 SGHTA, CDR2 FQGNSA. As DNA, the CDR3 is TGTGCCACCGGGCGACAGGGCTCCAATCAGCCCCAGCATTTT. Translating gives CATGRQGSNQPQHF.

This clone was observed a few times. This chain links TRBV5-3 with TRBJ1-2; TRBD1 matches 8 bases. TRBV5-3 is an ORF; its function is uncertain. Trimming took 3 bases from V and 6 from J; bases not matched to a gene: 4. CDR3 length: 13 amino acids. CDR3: CARSSDRVDGYTF. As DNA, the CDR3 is TGTGCCAGAAGCTCGGACAGGGTGGATGGCTACACCTTC.

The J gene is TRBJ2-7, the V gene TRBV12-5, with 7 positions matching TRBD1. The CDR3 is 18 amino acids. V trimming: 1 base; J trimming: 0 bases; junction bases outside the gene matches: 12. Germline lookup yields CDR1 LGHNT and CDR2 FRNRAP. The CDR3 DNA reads TGTGCTAGTGGTTTGGACCCGAACACAGGGGTGAGCTCCTACGAGCAGTACTTC. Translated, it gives CASGLDPNTGVSSYEQYF.

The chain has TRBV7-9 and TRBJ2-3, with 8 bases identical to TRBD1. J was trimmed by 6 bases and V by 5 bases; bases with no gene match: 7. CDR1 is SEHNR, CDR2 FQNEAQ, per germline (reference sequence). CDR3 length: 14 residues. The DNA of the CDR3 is TGTGCCAGCAGCCGCGACAGGGGAGCGGATACGCAGTATTTT. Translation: CASSRDRGADTQYF.

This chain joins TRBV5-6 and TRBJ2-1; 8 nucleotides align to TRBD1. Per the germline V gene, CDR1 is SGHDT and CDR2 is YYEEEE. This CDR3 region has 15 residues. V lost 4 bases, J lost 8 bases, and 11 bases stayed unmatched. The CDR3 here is CASSPEGQGIYEQFF. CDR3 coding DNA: TGTGCCAGCAGCCCCGAAGGACAGGGAATCTATGAGCAGTTCTTC.

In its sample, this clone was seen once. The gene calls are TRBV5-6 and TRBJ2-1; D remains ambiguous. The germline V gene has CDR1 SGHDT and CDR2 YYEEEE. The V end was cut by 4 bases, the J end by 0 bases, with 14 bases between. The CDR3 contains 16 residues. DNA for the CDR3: TGTGCCAGCAGCAAACTATACGTGGGCTCCTACAATGAGCAGTTCTTC. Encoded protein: CASSKLYVGSYNEQFF.

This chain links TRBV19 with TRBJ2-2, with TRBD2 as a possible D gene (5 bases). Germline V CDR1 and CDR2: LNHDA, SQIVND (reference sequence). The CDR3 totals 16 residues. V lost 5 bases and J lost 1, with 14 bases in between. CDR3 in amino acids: CASSLPRAGNTGELFF. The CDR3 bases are TGTGCCAGTAGTTTACCGAGGGCCGGGAACACCGGGGAGCTGTTTTTT.

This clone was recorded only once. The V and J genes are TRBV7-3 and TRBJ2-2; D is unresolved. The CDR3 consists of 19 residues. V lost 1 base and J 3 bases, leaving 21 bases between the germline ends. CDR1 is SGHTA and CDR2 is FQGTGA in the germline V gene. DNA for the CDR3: TGTGCCAGCAGCTTAAAACCCTACTACCCTGTTACGGACACCGGGGAGCTGTTTTTT. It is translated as CASSLKPYYPVTDTGELFF.

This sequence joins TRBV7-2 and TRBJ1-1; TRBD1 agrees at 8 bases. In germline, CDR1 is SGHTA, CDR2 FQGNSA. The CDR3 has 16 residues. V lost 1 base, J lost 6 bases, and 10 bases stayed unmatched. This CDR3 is CASSLGPGGRGPEAFF. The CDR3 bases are TGTGCCAGCAGCTTAGGCCCAGGGGGCAGGGGGCCTGAAGCTTTCTTT.

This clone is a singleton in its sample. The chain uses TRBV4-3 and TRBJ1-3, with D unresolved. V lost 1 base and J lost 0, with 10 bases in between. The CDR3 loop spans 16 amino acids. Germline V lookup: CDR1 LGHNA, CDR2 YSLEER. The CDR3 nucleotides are TGCGCCAGCAGCCAAGGGGGAAGAAACTCTGGAAACACCATATATTTT. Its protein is CASSQGGRNSGNTIYF.

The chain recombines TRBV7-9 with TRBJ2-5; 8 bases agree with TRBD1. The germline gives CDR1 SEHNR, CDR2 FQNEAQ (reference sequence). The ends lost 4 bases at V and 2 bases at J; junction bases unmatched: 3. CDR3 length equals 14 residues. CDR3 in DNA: TGTGCCAGCAGCTCACGGACAGGGCAAGAGACCCAGTACTTC. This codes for CASSSRTGQETQYF. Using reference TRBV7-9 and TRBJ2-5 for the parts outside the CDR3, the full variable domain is DTGVSQNPRHKITKRGQNVTFRCDPISEHNRLYWYRQTLGQGPEFLTYFQNEAQLEKSRLLSDRFSAERPKGSFSTLEIQRTEQGDSAMYLCASSSRTGQETQYFGPGTRLLVL.

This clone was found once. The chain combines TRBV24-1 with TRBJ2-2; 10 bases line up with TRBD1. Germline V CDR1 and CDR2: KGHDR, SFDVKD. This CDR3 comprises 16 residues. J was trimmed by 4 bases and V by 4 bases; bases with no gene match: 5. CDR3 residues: CATSDRQGALTGELFF. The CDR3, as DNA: TGTGCCACCAGTGACCGACAGGGGGCTCTCACCGGGGAGCTGTTTTTT.

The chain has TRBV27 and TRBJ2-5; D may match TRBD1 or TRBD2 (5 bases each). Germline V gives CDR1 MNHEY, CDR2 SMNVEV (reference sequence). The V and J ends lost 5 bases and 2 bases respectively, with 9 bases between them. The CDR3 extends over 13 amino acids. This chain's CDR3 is CASSLWGQETQYF. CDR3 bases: TGTGCCAGCAGTCTCTGGGGGCAAGAGACCCAGTACTTC.

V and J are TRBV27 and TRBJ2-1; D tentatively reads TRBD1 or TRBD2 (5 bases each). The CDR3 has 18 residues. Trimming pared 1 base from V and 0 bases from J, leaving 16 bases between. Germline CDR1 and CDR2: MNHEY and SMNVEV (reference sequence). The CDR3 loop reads CASSLFGTFSSSYNEQFF. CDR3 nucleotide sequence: TGTGCCAGCAGTTTATTTGGGACCTTCTCAAGCTCCTACAATGAGCAGTTCTTC.

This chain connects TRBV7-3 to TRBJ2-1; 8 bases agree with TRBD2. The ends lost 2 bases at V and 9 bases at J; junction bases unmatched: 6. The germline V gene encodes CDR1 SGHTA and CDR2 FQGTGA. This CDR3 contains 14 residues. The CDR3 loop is CASSLRAGGIEQFF. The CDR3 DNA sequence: TGTGCCAGCAGCTTACGGGCGGGAGGTATTGAGCAGTTCTTC.

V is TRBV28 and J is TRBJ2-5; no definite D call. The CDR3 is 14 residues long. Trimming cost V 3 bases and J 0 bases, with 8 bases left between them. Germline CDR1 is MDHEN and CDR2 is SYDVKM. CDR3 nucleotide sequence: TGTGCCAGCAGTTTTAGGGCAAACCAAGAGACCCAGTACTTC. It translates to CASSFRANQETQYF.

CDR3 sequence: CASSLSPGQGASNQPQHF. The CDR3 region has the DNA TGTGCCAGCAGCTTATCCCCGGGACAGGGGGCGAGCAATCAGCCCCAGCATTTT. The chain recombines TRBV7-6 with TRBJ1-5; 12 nucleotides match TRBD1. CDR1 SGHVS and CDR2 FNYEAQ come from the germline V gene. The junction had 6 bases not matched to a gene; V was cut back by 2 bases and J by 1 base. This CDR3 is 18 amino acids long.

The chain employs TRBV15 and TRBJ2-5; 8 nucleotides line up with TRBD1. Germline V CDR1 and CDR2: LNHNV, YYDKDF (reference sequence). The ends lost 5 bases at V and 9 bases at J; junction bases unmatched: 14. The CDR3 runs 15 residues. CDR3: CATSQRATAQGAQYF. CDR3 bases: TGTGCCACCAGCCAAAGGGCCACGGCACAGGGGGCCCAGTACTTC.

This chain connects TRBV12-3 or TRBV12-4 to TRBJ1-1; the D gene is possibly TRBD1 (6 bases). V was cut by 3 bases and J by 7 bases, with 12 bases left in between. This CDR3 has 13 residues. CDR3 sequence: CASSLGRGIEAFF. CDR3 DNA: TGTGCCAGCAGTTTGGGGAGGGGGATTGAAGCTTTCTTT.

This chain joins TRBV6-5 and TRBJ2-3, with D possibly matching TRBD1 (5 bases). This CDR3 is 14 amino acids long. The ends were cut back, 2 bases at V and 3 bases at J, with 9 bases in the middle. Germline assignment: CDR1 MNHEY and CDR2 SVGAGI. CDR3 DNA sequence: TGTGCCAGCAGTTACCGGCAGGGTACAGATACGCAGTATTTT. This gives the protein CASSYRQGTDTQYF.

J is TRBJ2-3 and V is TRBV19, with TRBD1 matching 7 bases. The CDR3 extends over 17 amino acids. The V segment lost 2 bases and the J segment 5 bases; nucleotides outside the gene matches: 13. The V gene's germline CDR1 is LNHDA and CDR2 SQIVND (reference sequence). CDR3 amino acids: CASSINRDSWSGDTQYF. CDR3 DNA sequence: TGTGCCAGTAGTATAAATCGGGACAGTTGGTCAGGAGATACGCAGTATTTT.

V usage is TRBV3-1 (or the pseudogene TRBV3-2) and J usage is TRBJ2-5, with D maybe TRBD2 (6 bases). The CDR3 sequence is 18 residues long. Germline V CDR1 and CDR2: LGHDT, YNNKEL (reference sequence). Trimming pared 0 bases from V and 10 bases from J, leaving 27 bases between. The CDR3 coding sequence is TGTGCCAGCAGCCAAGATTCTCCTGGGACTCCTGCCTTAGTGGGCCAGTACTTC. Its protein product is CASSQDSPGTPALVGQYF.

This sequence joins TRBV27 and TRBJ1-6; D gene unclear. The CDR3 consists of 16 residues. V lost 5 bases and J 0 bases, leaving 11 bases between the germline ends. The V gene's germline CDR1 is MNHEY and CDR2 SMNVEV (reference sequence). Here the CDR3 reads CASSPLGSSYNSPLHF. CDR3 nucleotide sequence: TGTGCCAGCAGTCCCCTAGGGAGCTCCTATAATTCACCCCTCCACTTT.

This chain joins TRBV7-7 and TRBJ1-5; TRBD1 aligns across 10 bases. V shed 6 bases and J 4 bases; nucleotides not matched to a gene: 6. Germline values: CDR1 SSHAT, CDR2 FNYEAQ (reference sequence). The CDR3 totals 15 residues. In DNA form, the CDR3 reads TGTGCCAGCAGTCCCTGGGACAGGGGTAATCAGCCCCAGCATTTT. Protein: CASSPWDRGNQPQHF.

The CDR3 region is CASSPITDTQYF. The DNA of the CDR3 is TGTGCCAGCTCACCCATAACAGATACGCAGTATTTT. This chain links TRBV18 with TRBJ2-3; unclear D gene. Trimming took 3 bases from V and 3 from J, leaving 4 bases between them. The germline V gene has CDR1 KGHSH and CDR2 LQKENI. This CDR3 has 12 residues.

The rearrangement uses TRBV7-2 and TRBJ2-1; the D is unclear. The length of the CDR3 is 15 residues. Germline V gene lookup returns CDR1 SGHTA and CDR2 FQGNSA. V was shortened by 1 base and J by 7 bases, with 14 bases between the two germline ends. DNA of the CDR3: TGTGCCAGCAGCTTAGAGGGCGGTTTAAGTAATGAGCAGTTCTTC. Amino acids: CASSLEGGLSNEQFF.

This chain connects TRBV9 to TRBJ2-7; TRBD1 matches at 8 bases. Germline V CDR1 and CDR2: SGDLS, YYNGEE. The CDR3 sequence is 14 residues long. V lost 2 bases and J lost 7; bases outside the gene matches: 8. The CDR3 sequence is CASSVGQGAREQYF. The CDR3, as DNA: TGTGCCAGCAGCGTCGGTCAGGGGGCGAGGGAGCAGTACTTC. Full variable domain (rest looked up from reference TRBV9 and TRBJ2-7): DSGVTQTPKHLITATGQRVTLRCSPRSGDLSVYWYQQSLDQGLQFLIQYYNGEERAKGNILERFSAQQFPDLHSELNLSSLELGDSALYFCASSVGQGAREQYFGPGTRLTVT.

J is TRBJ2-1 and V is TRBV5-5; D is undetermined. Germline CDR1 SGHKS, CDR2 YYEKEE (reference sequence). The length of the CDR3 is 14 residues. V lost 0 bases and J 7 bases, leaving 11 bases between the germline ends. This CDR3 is CASSLGAAGNEQFF. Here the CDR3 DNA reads TGTGCCAGCAGCTTGGGGGCAGCCGGTAATGAGCAGTTCTTC.

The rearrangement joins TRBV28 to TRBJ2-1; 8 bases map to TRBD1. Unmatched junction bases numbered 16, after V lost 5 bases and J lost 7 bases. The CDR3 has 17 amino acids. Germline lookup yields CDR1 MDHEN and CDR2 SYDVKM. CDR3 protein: CASSRQGAFIRLNEQFF. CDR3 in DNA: TGTGCCAGCAGTCGTCAGGGGGCCTTCATTCGCCTTAATGAGCAGTTCTTC. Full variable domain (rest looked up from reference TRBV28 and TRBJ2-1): DVKVTQSSRYLVKRTGEKVFLECVQDMDHENMFWYRQDPGLGLRLIYFSYDVKMKEKGDIPEGYSVSREKKERFSLILESASTNQTSMYLCASSRQGAFIRLNEQFFGPGTRLTVL.